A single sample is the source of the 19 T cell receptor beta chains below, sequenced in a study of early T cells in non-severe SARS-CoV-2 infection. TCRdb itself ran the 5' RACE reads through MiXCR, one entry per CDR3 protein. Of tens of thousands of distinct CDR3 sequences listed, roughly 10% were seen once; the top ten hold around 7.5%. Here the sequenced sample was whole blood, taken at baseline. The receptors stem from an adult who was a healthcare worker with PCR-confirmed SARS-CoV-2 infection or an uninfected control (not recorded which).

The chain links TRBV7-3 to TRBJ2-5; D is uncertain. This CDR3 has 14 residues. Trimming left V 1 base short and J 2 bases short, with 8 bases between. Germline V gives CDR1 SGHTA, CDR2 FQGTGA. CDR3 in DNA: TGTGCCAGCAGCTTAATTCCATCTCAAGAGACCCAGTACTTC. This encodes CASSLIPSQETQYF.

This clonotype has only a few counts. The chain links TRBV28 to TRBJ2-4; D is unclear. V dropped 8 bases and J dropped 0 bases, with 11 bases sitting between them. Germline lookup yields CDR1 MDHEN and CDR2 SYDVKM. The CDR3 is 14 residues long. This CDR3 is CASSMALAKNIQYF. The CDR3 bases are TGTGCCAGCTCCATGGCCCTAGCCAAAAACATTCAGTACTTC.

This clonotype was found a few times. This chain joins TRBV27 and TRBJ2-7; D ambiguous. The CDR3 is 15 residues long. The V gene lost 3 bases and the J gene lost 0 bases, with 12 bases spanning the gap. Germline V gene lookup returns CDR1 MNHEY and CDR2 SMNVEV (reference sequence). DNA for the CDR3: TGTGCCAGCAGTTTGGGCGGAAGGAGCTCCTACGAGCAGTACTTC. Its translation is CASSLGGRSSYEQYF.

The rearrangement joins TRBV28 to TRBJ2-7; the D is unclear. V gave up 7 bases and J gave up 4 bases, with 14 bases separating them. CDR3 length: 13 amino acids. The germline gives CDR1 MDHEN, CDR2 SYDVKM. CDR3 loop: CASTSLGQYEQYF. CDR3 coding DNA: TGTGCCAGCACCTCCCTCGGCCAGTACGAGCAGTACTTC.

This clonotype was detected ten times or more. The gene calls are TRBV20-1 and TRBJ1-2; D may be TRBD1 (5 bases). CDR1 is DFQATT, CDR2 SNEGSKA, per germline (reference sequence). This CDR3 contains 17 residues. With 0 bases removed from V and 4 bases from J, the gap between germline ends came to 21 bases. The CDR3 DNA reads TGCAGTGCTAGAGATCGGCTCAGGGAACCATTGAGCTATGGCTACACCTTC. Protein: CSARDRLREPLSYGYTF.

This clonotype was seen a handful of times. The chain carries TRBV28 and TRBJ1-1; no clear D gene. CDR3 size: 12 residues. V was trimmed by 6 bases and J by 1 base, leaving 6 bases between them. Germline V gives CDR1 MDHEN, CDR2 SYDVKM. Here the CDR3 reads CASSRWNTEAFF. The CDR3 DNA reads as TGTGCCAGCAGCCGGTGGAACACTGAAGCTTTCTTT. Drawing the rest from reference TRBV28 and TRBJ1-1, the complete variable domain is DVKVTQSSRYLVKRTGEKVFLECVQDMDHENMFWYRQDPGLGLRLIYFSYDVKMKEKGDIPEGYSVSREKKERFSLILESASTNQTSMYLCASSRWNTEAFFGQGTRLTVV.

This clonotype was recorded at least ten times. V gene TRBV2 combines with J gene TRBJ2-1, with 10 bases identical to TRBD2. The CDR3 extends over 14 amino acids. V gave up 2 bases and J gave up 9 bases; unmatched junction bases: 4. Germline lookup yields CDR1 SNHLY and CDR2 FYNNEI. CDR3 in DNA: TGTGCCAGCAGTGAAAGCGGGAGGGCCGGTGAGCAGTTCTTC. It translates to CASSESGRAGEQFF.

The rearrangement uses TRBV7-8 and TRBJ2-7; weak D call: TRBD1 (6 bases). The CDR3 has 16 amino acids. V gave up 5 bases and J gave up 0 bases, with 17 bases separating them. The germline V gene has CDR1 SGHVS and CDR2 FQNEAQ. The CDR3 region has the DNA TGTGCCAGCAGCCCTTTCATCCGGGACACCTCCTACGAGCAGTACTTC. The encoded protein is CASSPFIRDTSYEQYF.

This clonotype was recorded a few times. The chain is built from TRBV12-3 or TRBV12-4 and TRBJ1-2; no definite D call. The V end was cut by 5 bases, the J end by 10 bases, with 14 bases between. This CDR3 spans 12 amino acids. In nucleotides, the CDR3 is TGTGCCAGCAGTACGGGTGCTCGTGTCTACACCTTC. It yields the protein CASSTGARVYTF.

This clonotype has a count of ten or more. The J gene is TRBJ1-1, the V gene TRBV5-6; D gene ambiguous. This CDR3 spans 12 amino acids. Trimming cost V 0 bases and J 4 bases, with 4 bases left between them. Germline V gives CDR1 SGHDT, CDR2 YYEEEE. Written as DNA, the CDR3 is TGTGCCAGCAGCTTGGTGAGCACTGAAGCTTTCTTT. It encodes CASSLVSTEAFF.

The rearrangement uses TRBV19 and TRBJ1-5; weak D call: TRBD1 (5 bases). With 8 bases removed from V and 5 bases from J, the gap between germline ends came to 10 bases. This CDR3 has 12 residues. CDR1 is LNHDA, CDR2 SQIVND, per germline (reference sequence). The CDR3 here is CASDPGDQPQHF. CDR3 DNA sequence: TGTGCCAGTGACCCGGGGGATCAGCCCCAGCATTTT.

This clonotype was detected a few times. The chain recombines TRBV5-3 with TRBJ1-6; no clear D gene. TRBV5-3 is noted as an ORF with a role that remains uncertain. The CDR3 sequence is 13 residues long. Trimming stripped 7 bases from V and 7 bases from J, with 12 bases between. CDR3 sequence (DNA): TGTGCCAGATATGCGAAAGGGAATTCACCCCTCCACTTT. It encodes CARYAKGNSPLHF.

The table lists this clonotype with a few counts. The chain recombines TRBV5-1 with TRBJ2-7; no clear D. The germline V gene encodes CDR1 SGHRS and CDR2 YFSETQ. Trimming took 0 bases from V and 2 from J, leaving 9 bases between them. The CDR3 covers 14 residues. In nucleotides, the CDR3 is TGCGCCAGCAGCTTGGGCTCATTAACCTACGAGCAGTACTTC. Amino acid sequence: CASSLGSLTYEQYF.

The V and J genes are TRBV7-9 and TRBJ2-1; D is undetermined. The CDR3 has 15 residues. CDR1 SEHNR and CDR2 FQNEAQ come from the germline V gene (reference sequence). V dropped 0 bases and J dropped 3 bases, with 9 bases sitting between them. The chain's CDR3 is CASSLAVRVYNEQFF. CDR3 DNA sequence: TGTGCCAGCAGCTTAGCAGTTAGGGTCTACAATGAGCAGTTCTTC. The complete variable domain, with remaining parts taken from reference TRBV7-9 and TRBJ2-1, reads DTGVSQNPRHKITKRGQNVTFRCDPISEHNRLYWYRQTLGQGPEFLTYFQNEAQLEKSRLLSDRFSAERPKGSFSTLEIQRTEQGDSAMYLCASSLAVRVYNEQFFGPGTRLTVL.

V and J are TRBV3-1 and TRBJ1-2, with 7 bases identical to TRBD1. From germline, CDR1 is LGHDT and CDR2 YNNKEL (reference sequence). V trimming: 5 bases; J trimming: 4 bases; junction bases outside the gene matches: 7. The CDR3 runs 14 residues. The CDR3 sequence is CASSSGTAVYGYTF. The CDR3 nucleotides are TGTGCCAGCAGCAGCGGGACAGCGGTCTATGGCTACACCTTC.

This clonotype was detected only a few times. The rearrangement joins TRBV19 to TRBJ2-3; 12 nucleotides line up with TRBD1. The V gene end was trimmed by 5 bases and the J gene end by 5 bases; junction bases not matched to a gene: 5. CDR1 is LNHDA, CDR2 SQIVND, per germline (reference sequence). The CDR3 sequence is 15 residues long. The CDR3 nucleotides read TGTGCCAGTAGTGTCGGGACAGGGGGCGAAGATACGCAGTATTTT. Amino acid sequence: CASSVGTGGEDTQYF.

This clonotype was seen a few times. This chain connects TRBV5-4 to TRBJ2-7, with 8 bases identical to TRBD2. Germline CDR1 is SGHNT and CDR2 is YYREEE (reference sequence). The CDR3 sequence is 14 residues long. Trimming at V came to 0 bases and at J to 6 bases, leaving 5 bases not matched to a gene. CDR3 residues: CASSLAGLAREQYF. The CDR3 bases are TGTGCCAGCAGCTTGGCAGGACTAGCCCGCGAGCAGTACTTC.

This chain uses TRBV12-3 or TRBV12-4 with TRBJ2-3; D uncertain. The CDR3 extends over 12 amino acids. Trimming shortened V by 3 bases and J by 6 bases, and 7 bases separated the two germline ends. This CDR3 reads CASSFYGDTQYF. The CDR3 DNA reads TGTGCCAGCAGTTTTTATGGGGATACGCAGTATTTT.

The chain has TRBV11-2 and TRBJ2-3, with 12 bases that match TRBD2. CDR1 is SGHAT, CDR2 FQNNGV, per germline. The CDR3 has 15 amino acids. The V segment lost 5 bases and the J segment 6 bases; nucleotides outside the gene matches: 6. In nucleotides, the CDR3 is TGTGCCAGCAGCCAGACTAGCGGGGGACTTGATACGCAGTATTTT. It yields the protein CASSQTSGGLDTQYF.